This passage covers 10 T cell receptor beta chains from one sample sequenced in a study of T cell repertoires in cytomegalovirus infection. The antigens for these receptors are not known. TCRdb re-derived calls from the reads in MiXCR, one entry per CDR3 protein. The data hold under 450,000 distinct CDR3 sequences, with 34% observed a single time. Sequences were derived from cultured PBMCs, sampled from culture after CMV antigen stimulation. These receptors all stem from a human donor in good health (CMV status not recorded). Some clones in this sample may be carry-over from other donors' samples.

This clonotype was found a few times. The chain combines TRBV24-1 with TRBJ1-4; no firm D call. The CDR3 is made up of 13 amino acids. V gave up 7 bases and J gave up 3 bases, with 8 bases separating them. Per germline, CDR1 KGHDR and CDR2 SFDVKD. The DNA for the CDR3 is TGTGCCACCAGGGCGTCTGCTAATGAAAAACTGTTTTTT. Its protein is CATRASANEKLFF.

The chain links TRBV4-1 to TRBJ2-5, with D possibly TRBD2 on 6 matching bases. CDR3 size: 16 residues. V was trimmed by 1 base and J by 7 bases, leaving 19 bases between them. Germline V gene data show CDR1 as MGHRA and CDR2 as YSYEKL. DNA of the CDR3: TGCGCCAGCAGCCAAGTCGGAGGGAACTCCGGGGGGACCCAGTACTTC. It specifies CASSQVGGNSGGTQYF.

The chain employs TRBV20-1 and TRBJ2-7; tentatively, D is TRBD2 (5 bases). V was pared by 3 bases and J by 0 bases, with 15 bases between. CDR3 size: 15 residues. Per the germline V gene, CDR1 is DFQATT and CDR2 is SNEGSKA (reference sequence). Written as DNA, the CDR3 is TGCAGTGCTAGGGACTTCTGGGAAAGCTCCTACGAGCAGTACTTC. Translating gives CSARDFWESSYEQYF.

The CDR3 loop is CASSIVGGNEQYF. For the CDR3, the DNA is TGTGCCAGTAGTATCGTGGGGGGGAACGAGCAGTACTTC. V and J are TRBV19 and TRBJ2-7, with 7 bases matching TRBD2. This CDR3 comprises 13 residues. J gave up 5 bases and V 3 bases, and 4 bases lay outside the gene matches. Germline CDR1 is LNHDA and CDR2 is SQIVND (reference sequence). Combining the CDR3 with reference TRBV19 and TRBJ2-7 gives the whole variable domain DGGITQSPKYLFRKEGQNVTLSCEQNLNHDAMYWYRQDPGQGLRLIYYSQIVNDFQKGDIAEGYSVSREKKESFPLTVTSAQKNPTAFYLCASSIVGGNEQYFGPGTRLTVT.

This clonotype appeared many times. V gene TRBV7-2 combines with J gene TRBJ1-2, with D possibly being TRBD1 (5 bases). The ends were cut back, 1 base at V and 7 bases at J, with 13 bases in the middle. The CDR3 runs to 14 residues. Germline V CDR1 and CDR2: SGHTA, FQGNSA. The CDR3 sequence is CASSLVAGNLGYTF. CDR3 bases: TGTGCCAGCAGCTTAGTGGCAGGGAATCTTGGCTACACCTTC.

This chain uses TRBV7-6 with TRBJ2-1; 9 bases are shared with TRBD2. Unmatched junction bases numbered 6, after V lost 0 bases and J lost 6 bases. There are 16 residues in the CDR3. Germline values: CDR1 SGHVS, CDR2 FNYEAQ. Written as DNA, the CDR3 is TGTGCCAGCAGCTTAGCAGGTAGCGGGAGTTTCAATGAGCAGTTCTTC. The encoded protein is CASSLAGSGSFNEQFF.

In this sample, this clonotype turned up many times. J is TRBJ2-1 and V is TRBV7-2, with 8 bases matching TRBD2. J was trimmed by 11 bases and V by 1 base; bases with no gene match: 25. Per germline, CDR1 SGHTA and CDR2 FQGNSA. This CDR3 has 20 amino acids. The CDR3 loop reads CASSLEPTSGTSLLRGKQFF. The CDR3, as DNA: TGTGCCAGCAGCTTAGAACCTACTAGCGGTACGTCCCTTCTACGGGGCAAGCAGTTCTTC.

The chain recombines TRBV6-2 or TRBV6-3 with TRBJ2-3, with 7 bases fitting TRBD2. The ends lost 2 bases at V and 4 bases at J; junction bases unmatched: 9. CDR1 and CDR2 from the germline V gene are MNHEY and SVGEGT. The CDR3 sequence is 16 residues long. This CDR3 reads CASSYDGGRGSDTQYF. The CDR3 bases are TGTGCCAGCAGTTACGACGGCGGGAGAGGGTCAGATACGCAGTATTTT.

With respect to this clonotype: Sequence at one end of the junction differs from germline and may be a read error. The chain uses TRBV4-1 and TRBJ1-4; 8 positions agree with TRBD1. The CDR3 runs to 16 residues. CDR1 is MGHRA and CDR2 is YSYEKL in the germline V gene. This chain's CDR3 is CASSLRSGGTNEKLFF. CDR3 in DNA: TGTGCCAGCAGCCTTCGGTCAGGGGGCACTAATGAAAAACTGTTTTTT.

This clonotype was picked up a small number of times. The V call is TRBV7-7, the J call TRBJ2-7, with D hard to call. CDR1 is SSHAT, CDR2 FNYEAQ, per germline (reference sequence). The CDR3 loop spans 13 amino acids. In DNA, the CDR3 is TGTGCTAGCAGTCTAGACAAACCGTACGAGCAGTACGTC. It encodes CASSLDKPYEQYV.